This section outlines one T cell receptor beta chain sequence together with its context. Its target is unknown. This sample is drawn from a study of cytomegalovirus exposure and HLA in healthy donors. The wider study: Early release data held about 85 million unique TCRs from HLA-typed donors.

Notes on the study in general: A list of more than 150 TCR beta chains associated with cytomegalovirus was given. Reportedly, a later analysis found an Asian-associated ancestry cluster had fewer N-insertions than the approximately 700-donor mean.

The PCR ran on 60 Vbeta and 13 Jbeta primers. Generated by immunoSEQ multiplex PCR, the TCRdb table keeps only in-frame clones and is missing some. Of 170,000 or so clones listed, approximately 80% are singletons. The V end was cut by 4 bases, the J end by 8 bases, with 21 bases between. The germline gives CDR1 LNHDA, CDR2 SQIVND (reference sequence). This CDR3 contains 16 residues. The sequence was obtained from a woman between 25 and 40 years old in good health and CMV-seronegative. The sample taken for sequencing was PBMCs. The chain uses TRBV19 and TRBJ2-1; D remains ambiguous. In DNA form, the CDR3 reads TGTGCCAGTAGTACATACCCGCCCGGTAGCACCGATGAGCAGTTCTTC. This codes for CASSTYPPGSTDEQFF.